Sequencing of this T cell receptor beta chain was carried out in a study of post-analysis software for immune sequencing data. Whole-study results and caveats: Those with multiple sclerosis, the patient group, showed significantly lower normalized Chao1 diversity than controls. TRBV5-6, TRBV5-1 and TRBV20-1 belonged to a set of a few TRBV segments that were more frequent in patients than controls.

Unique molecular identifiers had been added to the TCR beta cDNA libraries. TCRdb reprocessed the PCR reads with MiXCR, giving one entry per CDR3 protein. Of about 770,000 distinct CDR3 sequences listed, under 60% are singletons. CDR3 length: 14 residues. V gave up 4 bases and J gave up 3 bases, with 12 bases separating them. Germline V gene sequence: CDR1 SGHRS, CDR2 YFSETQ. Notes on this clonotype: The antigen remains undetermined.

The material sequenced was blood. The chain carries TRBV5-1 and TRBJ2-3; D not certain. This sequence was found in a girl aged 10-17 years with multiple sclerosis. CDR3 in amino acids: CASSPYLGTDTQYF. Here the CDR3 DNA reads TGCGCCAGCAGCCCCTATTTGGGGACAGATACGCAGTATTTT. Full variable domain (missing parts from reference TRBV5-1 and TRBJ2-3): KAGVTQTPRYLIKTRGQQVTLSCSPISGHRSVSWYQQTPGQGLQFLFEYFSETQRNKGNFPGRFSGRQFSNSRSEMNVSTLELGDSALYLCASSPYLGTDTQYFGPGTRLTVL.